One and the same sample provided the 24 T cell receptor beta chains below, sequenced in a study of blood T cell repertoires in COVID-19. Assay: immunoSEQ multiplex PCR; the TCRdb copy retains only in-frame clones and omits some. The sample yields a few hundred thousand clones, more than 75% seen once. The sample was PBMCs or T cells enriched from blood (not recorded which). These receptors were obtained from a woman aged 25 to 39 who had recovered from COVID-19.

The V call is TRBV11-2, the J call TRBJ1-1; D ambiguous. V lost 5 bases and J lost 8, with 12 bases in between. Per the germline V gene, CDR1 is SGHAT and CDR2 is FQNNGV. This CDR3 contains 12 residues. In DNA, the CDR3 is TGTGCCAGCAGCCCGAGCGGCCGGGAAGCTTTCTTT. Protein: CASSPSGREAFF.

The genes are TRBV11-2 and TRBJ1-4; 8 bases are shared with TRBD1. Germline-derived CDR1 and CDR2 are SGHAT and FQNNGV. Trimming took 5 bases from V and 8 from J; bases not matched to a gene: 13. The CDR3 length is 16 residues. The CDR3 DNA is TGTGCCAGCAGCCAGGGAAGGGGCAGGGGGCGCGAAAAACTGTTTTTT. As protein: CASSQGRGRGREKLFF.

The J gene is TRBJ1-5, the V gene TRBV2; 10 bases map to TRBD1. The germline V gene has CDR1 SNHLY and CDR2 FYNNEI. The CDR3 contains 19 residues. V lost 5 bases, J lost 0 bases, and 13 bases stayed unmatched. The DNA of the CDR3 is TGTGCCAGCAGTCCTATTCAGGACAGGGGGGATTATAGCAATCAGCCCCAGCATTTT. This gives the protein CASSPIQDRGDYSNQPQHF.

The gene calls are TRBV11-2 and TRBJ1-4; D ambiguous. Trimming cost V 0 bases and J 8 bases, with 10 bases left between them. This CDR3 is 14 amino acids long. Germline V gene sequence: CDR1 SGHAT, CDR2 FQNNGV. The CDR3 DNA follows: TGTGCCAGCAGCTTAGACCTCCTAGGAGAAAAACTGTTTTTT. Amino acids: CASSLDLLGEKLFF.

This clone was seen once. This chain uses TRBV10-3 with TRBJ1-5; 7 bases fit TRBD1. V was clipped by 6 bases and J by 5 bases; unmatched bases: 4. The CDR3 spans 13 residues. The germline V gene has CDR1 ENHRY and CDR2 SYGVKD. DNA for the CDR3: TGTGCCATCAGCGCCCAGGGGGATCAGCCCCAGCATTTT. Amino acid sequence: CAISAQGDQPQHF.

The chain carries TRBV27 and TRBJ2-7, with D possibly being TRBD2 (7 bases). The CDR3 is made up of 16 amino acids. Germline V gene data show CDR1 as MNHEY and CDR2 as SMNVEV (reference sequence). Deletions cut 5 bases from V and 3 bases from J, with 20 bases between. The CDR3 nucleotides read TGTGCCAGCAGTCCCCGGGTGTTAGGGGGGGACTACGAGCAGTACTTC. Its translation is CASSPRVLGGDYEQYF.

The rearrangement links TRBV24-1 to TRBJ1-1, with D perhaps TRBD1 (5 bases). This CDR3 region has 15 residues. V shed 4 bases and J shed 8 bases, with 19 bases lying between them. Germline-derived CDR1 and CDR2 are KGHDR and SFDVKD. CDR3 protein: CATSDPRTAGEEAFF. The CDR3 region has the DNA TGTGCCACCAGTGACCCCAGGACGGCGGGGGAAGAAGCTTTCTTT.

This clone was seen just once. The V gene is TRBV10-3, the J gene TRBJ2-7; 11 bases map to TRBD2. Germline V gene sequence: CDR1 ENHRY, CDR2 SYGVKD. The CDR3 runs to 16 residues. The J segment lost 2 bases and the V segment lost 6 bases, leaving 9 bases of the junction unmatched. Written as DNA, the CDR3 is TGTGCCATCAGGACATTGAAGACTAGCGGGGCCTACGAGCAGTACTTC. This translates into CAIRTLKTSGAYEQYF.

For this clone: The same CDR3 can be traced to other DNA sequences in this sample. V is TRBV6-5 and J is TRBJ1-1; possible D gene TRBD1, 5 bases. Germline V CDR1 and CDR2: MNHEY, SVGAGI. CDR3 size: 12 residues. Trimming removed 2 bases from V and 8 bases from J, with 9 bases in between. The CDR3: CASSYGGTEAFF. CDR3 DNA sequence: TGTGCCAGCAGTTACGGGGGGACGGAAGCTTTCTTT.

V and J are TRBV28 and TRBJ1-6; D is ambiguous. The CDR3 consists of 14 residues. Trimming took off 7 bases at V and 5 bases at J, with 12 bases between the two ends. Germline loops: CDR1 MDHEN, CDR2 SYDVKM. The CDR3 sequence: CASIEYGDNSPLHF. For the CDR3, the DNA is TGTGCCAGCATAGAATACGGAGATAATTCACCCCTCCACTTT.

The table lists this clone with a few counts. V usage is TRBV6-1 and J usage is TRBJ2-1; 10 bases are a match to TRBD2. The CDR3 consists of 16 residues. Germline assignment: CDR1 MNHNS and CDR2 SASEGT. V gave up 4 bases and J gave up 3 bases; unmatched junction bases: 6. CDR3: CASSADPSGSYNEQFF. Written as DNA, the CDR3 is TGTGCCAGCAGTGCTGATCCTAGCGGGAGCTACAATGAGCAGTTCTTC.

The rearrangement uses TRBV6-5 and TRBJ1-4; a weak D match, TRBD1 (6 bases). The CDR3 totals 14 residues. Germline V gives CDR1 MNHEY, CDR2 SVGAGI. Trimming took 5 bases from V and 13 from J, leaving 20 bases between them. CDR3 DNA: TGTGCCAGCAGTCACCGGGACACCAGAGGCGGACTGTTTTTT. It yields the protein CASSHRDTRGGLFF.

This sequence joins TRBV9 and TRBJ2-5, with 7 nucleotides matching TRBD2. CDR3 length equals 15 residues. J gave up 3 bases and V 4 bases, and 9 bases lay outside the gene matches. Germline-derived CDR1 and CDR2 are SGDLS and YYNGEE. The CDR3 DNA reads TGTGCCAGCAGCCCAACGGCTAGCGGAAAAGAGACCCAGTACTTC. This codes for CASSPTASGKETQYF.

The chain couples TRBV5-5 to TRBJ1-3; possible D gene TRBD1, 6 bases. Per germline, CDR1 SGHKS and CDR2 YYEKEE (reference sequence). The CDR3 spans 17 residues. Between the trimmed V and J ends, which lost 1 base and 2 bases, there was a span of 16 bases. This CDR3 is CASSLHPKGGPGNTIYF. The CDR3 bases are TGTGCCAGCAGCTTGCACCCGAAAGGGGGACCTGGAAACACCATATATTTT.

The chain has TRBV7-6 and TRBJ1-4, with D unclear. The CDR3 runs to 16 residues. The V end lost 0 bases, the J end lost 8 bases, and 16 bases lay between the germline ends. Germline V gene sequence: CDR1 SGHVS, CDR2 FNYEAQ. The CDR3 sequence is CASSLAYQGAGEKLFF. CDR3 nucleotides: TGTGCCAGCAGCTTAGCGTATCAAGGAGCCGGAGAAAAACTGTTTTTT.

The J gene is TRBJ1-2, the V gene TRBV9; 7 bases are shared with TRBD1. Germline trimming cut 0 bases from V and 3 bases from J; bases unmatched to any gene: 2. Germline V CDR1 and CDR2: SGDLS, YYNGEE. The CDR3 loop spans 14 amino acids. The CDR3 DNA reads TGTGCCAGCAGCGTAGCTCAGGGGGACTATGGCTACACCTTC. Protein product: CASSVAQGDYGYTF.

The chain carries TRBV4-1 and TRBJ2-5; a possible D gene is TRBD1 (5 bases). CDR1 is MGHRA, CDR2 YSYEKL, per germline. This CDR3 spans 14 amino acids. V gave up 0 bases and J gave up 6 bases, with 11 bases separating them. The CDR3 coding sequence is TGCGCCAGCAGCCAAGATCAGGGTGTGAAGACCCAGTACTTC. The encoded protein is CASSQDQGVKTQYF.

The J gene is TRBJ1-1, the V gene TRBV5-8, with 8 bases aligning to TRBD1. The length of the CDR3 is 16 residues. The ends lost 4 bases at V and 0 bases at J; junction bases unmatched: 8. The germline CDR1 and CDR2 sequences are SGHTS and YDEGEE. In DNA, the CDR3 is TGTGCCAGCAGCCGCAGGGGGCGGCGGATGAACACTGAAGCTTTCTTT. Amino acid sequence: CASSRRGRRMNTEAFF.

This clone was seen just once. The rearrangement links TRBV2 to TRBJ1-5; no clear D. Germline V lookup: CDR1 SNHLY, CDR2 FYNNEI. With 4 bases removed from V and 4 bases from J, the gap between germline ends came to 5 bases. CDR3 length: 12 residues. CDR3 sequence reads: CASSGGNQPQHF. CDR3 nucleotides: TGTGCCAGCAGTGGAGGAAATCAGCCCCAGCATTTT. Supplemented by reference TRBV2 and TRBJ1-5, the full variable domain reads EPEVTQTPSHQVTQMGQEVILRCVPISNHLYFYWYRQILGQKVEFLVSFYNNEISEKSEIFDDQFSVERPDGSNFTLKIRSTKLEDSAMYFCASSGGNQPQHFGDGTRLSIL.

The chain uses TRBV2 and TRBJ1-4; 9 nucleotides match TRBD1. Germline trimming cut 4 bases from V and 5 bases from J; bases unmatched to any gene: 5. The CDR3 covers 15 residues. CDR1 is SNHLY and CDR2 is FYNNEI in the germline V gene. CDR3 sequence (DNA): TGTGCCAGCAGTGGGTCCGGGACAGGGAATGAAAAACTGTTTTTT. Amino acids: CASSGSGTGNEKLFF.

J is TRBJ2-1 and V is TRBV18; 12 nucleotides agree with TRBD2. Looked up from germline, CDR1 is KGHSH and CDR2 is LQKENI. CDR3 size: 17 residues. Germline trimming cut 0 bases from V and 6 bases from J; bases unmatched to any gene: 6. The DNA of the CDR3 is TGTGCCAGCTCACCACCCGCCTCTAGCGGGAGGGTCAATGAGCAGTTCTTC. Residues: CASSPPASSGRVNEQFF.

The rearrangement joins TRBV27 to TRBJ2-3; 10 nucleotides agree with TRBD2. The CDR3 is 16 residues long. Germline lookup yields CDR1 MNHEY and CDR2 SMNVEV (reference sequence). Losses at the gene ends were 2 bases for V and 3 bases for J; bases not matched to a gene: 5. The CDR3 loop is CASSLGASGRTDTQYF. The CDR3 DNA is TGTGCCAGCAGTTTAGGGGCTAGCGGGAGAACAGATACGCAGTATTTT.

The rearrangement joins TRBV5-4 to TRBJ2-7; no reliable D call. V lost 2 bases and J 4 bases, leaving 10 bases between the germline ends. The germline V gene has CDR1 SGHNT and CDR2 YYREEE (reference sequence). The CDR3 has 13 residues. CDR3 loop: CASSFWNGYEQYF. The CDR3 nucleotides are TGTGCCAGCAGCTTCTGGAACGGGTACGAGCAGTACTTC.

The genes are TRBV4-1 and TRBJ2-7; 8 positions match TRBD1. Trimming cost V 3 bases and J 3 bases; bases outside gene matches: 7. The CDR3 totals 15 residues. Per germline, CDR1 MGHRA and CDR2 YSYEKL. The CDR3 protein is CASSHGQGGFYEQYF. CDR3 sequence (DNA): TGCGCCAGCAGCCACGGACAGGGAGGTTTCTACGAGCAGTACTTC.